Below are 28 T cell receptor beta chains sequenced from a single sample in a study of blood T cell repertoires in COVID-19. Produced via immunoSEQ multiplex PCR; TCRdb's table is partial and in-frame only. The sample shows tens of thousands of clones, around 81% of them seen only once. The specimen sequenced was peripheral blood. All receptors come from a man aged 60 to 69 with acute or convalescent COVID-19.

This clone has only one observation. The chain employs TRBV9 and TRBJ2-7, with 9 bases that match TRBD2. Germline CDR1 is SGDLS and CDR2 is YYNGEE. Trimming took 0 bases from V and 1 from J; bases not matched to a gene: 2. The CDR3 totals 15 residues. CDR3 loop: CASSVGTSGSYEQYF. CDR3 bases: TGTGCCAGCAGCGTAGGTACTAGCGGGTCCTACGAGCAGTACTTC. Full variable domain (outside the CDR3, taken from reference TRBV9 and TRBJ2-7): DSGVTQTPKHLITATGQRVTLRCSPRSGDLSVYWYQQSLDQGLQFLIQYYNGEERAKGNILERFSAQQFPDLHSELNLSSLELGDSALYFCASSVGTSGSYEQYFGPGTRLTVT.

This clone was detected once. J is TRBJ1-6 and V is TRBV2; possibly TRBD1 for D (5 bases). This CDR3 has 16 residues. With 0 bases removed from V and 5 bases from J, the gap between germline ends came to 11 bases. Germline V gene data show CDR1 as SNHLY and CDR2 as FYNNEI. CDR3 sequence (DNA): TGTGCCAGCAGTGAAGCCCGGGACTACCATAATTCACCCCTCCACTTT. Amino acid sequence: CASSEARDYHNSPLHF.

This clone was observed a few times. The rearrangement joins TRBV6-5 to TRBJ2-7; possibly TRBD1 for D (7 bases). Germline V gives CDR1 MNHEY, CDR2 SVGAGI. CDR3 size: 15 residues. V lost 7 bases, J lost 3 bases, and 19 bases lay in between. CDR3: CASKYRGTANYEQYF. DNA for the CDR3: TGTGCCAGCAAGTATCGGGGGACAGCAAACTACGAGCAGTACTTC.

The V gene is TRBV30, the J gene TRBJ1-2, with a weak D call TRBD1 (6 bases). The CDR3 totals 13 residues. V gave up 3 bases and J gave up 1 base, with 9 bases separating them. The germline CDR1 and CDR2 sequences are GTSNPN and SVGIG (reference sequence). The CDR3 nucleotides read TGTGCCTGGAGCAGGGGCGATAACTATGGCTACACCTTC. It specifies CAWSRGDNYGYTF. Full variable domain (rest looked up from reference TRBV30 and TRBJ1-2): SQTIHQWPATLVQPVGSPLSLECTVEGTSNPNLYWYRQAAGRGLQLLFYSVGIGQISSEVPQNLSASRPQDRQFILSSKKLLLSDSGFYLCAWSRGDNYGYTFGSGTRLTVV.

V usage is TRBV7-3 and J usage is TRBJ1-1; 10 positions match TRBD1. The V segment lost 3 bases and the J segment 6 bases; nucleotides outside the gene matches: 1. From germline, CDR1 is SGHTA and CDR2 FQGTGA. The CDR3 consists of 13 residues. The CDR3 DNA reads TGTGCCAGCAGCTTGGACAGGGGGTCTGAAGCTTTCTTT. Amino acids: CASSLDRGSEAFF.

The rearrangement joins TRBV30 to TRBJ1-6; D gene unclear. The CDR3 contains 13 residues. The germline gives CDR1 GTSNPN, CDR2 SVGIG (reference sequence). Trimming removed 4 bases at V and 7 bases at J, with 11 bases between. The CDR3 here is CAWNGMGNSPLHF. CDR3 coding DNA: TGTGCCTGGAACGGGATGGGGAATTCACCCCTCCACTTT.

This chain links TRBV19 with TRBJ1-2; D perhaps matches TRBD1 (6 bases). Trimming took off 6 bases at V and 4 bases at J, with 18 bases between the two ends. Germline values: CDR1 LNHDA, CDR2 SQIVND (reference sequence). This CDR3 contains 15 residues. CDR3 amino acids: CASSIRDNSPYGYTF. The CDR3 DNA is TGTGCCAGTAGCATCCGGGACAACTCCCCCTATGGCTACACCTTC.

This clone was detected only once. This sequence joins TRBV7-2 and TRBJ2-5; TRBD2 agrees at 13 bases. The J segment lost 5 bases and the V segment lost 7 bases, leaving 7 bases of the junction unmatched. Germline V gene data show CDR1 as SGHTA and CDR2 as FQGNSA. CDR3 length equals 15 residues. The CDR3: CASTTSGGAYETQYF. CDR3 nucleotides: TGTGCCAGCACAACTAGCGGGGGGGCCTATGAGACCCAGTACTTC. Using reference TRBV7-2 and TRBJ2-5 for the parts outside the CDR3, the full variable domain is GAGVSQSPSNKVTEKGKDVELRCDPISGHTALYWYRQSLGQGLEFLIYFQGNSAPDKSGLPSDRFSAERTGGSVSTLTIQRTQQEDSAVYLCASTTSGGAYETQYFGPGTRLLVL.

The gene calls are TRBV6-5 and TRBJ1-5, with 9 positions matching TRBD1. The CDR3 spans 14 residues. With 5 bases clipped from V and 7 bases from J, the junction kept 6 bases outside the gene matches. In germline, CDR1 is MNHEY, CDR2 SVGAGI. The CDR3 loop reads CASSTQGARQPQHF. Written as DNA, the CDR3 is TGTGCCAGCAGTACACAGGGGGCTAGGCAGCCCCAGCATTTT.

The chain carries TRBV25-1 and TRBJ1-1; tentative D call: TRBD1 (6 bases). The germline V gene has CDR1 MGHDK and CDR2 SYGVNS. V was trimmed by 4 bases and J by 0 bases, leaving 15 bases between them. This CDR3 has 16 residues. CDR3 region: CASSGERGGLNTEAFF. CDR3 DNA: TGTGCCAGCAGTGGGGAGCGGGGGGGCTTGAACACTGAAGCTTTCTTT.

V usage is TRBV6-5 and J usage is TRBJ2-5; D may be TRBD1 (5 bases). Germline lookup yields CDR1 MNHEY and CDR2 SVGAGI. Trimming pared 2 bases from V and 5 bases from J, leaving 15 bases between. The CDR3 runs to 15 residues. This chain's CDR3 is CASSYQEGARETQYF. The CDR3 bases are TGTGCCAGCAGTTACCAGGAAGGGGCGCGGGAGACCCAGTACTTC.

V is TRBV19 and J is TRBJ2-7; perhaps TRBD2 as D (5 bases). Per germline, CDR1 LNHDA and CDR2 SQIVND (reference sequence). V gave up 1 base and J gave up 4 bases, with 11 bases separating them. The CDR3 has 14 residues. The CDR3 region has the DNA TGTGCCAGTAGTATAGTAGAGGGAAGATACGAGCAGTACTTC. Amino acid sequence: CASSIVEGRYEQYF.

The chain joins TRBV19 to TRBJ1-5; the D gene is possibly TRBD1 (5 bases). The V end was cut by 5 bases, the J end by 0 bases, with 11 bases between. The CDR3 loop spans 15 amino acids. Germline CDR1 and CDR2: LNHDA and SQIVND (reference sequence). The CDR3 reads CASSWAGNSNQPQHF. The CDR3 DNA follows: TGTGCCAGTAGTTGGGCAGGGAATAGCAATCAGCCCCAGCATTTT.

The chain recombines TRBV6-5 with TRBJ1-2, with D uncertain. V was pared by 0 bases and J by 0 bases, with 8 bases between. This CDR3 region has 15 residues. Germline CDR1 and CDR2: MNHEY and SVGAGI. DNA of the CDR3: TGTGCCAGCAGTTACTCGACTGTGGCTAACTATGGCTACACCTTC. Translation: CASSYSTVANYGYTF.

The V and J genes are TRBV5-6 and TRBJ1-2, with D perhaps matching TRBD1 (5 bases). The ends were cut back, 4 bases at V and 7 bases at J, with 11 bases in the middle. CDR1 and CDR2 (germline): SGHDT, YYEEEE. The length of the CDR3 is 12 residues. Here the CDR3 DNA reads TGTGCCAGCAGCAAGCAGGGTACTGGCTACACCTTC. This translates into CASSKQGTGYTF.

This clone appeared a few times. This chain uses TRBV6-6 with TRBJ1-2; 8 positions agree with TRBD1. Per germline, CDR1 MNHNY and CDR2 SVGAGI (reference sequence). CDR3 length equals 14 residues. With 2 bases clipped from V and 8 bases from J, the junction kept 7 bases outside the gene matches. The chain's CDR3 is CASSYAQGAGGYTF. In DNA form, the CDR3 reads TGTGCCAGCAGTTACGCCCAGGGGGCGGGAGGCTACACCTTC.

Ten or more counts support this clone. The CDR3: CASSPFNRDRSSNQPQHF. CDR3 DNA sequence: TGTGCCAGCAGCCCCTTCAACCGGGACAGGAGTAGCAATCAGCCCCAGCATTTT. The V call is TRBV7-6, the J call TRBJ1-5; 8 bases are shared with TRBD1. From germline, CDR1 is SGHVS and CDR2 FNYEAQ. CDR3 length equals 18 residues. V gave up 5 bases and J gave up 0 bases; unmatched junction bases: 12. The full variable domain, in which reference TRBV7-6 and TRBJ1-5 provide the parts outside the CDR3, is GAGVSQSPRYKVTKRGQDVALRCDPISGHVSLYWYRQALGQGPEFLTYFNYEAQQDKSGLPNDRFSAERPEGSISTLTIQRTEQRDSAMYRCASSPFNRDRSSNQPQHFGDGTRLSIL.

The chain joins TRBV11-2 to TRBJ2-5, with 10 bases identical to TRBD2. This CDR3 is built from 15 residues. V was clipped by 5 bases and J by 4 bases; unmatched bases: 7. Germline lookup yields CDR1 SGHAT and CDR2 FQNNGV. CDR3 sequence: CASSESGGAAETQYF. CDR3 in DNA: TGTGCCAGCAGCGAGAGCGGGGGGGCCGCAGAGACCCAGTACTTC.

This clone has only one observation. This chain connects TRBV7-9 to TRBJ2-5, with 15 bases fitting TRBD2. After removal of 3 bases from V and 0 bases from J, the junction contained 2 bases not matched to a gene. CDR1 is SEHNR and CDR2 is FQNEAQ in the germline V gene (reference sequence). CDR3 length equals 17 residues. CDR3 nucleotide sequence: TGTGCCAGCAGCTTGGGACTAGCGGGGGGTCACCAAGAGACCCAGTACTTC. Its protein product is CASSLGLAGGHQETQYF.

The chain employs TRBV7-9 and TRBJ1-4, with 8 bases aligning to TRBD1. V shed 7 bases, J shed 6 bases, and the junction held 4 bases outside the gene matches. The CDR3 covers 13 residues. The germline gives CDR1 SEHNR, CDR2 FQNEAQ (reference sequence). The CDR3 DNA is TGTGCCAGCACCCTGACAGGGGATGAAAAACTGTTTTTT. Its protein product is CASTLTGDEKLFF.

The CDR3 DNA reads as TGTGCCAGTCTCCTAACACAGGCGAACACTGAAGCTTTCTTT. It codes for CASLLTQANTEAFF. The V and J genes are TRBV19 and TRBJ1-1, with a weak D call TRBD1 (5 bases). Trimming cost V 8 bases and J 1 base, with 14 bases left between them. Germline values: CDR1 LNHDA, CDR2 SQIVND (reference sequence). The length of the CDR3 is 14 residues.

The V and J genes are TRBV5-1 and TRBJ2-1; 10 nucleotides line up with TRBD2. Germline trimming cut 4 bases from V and 7 bases from J; bases unmatched to any gene: 11. The CDR3 totals 16 residues. Germline CDR1 is SGHRS and CDR2 is YFSETQ. The chain's CDR3 is CASSPPGAGGRNEQFF. In DNA, the CDR3 is TGCGCCAGCAGCCCGCCGGGAGCGGGGGGGCGGAATGAGCAGTTCTTC.

This chain connects TRBV29-1 to TRBJ2-1, with D perhaps matching TRBD2 (7 bases). V was trimmed by 7 bases and J by 6 bases, leaving 16 bases between them. Germline V CDR1 and CDR2: SQVTM, ANQGSEA. The CDR3 runs to 13 residues. The CDR3 DNA is TGCAGCGCTGAGGGGGGGGCTCGCAATGAGCAGTTCTTC. Its translation: CSAEGGARNEQFF.

The rearrangement uses TRBV6-5 and TRBJ2-7; 8 nucleotides match TRBD1. The J segment lost 7 bases and the V segment lost 1 base, leaving 9 bases of the junction unmatched. Germline CDR1 reads MNHEY; CDR2 reads SVGAGI. The CDR3 runs 15 residues. The CDR3 DNA sequence: TGTGCCAGCAGTTACTATGGGGGACAGGCCTTAGAGCAGTACTTC. It encodes CASSYYGGQALEQYF.

The V and J genes are TRBV7-2 and TRBJ1-2; D uncertain. Trimming took 1 base from V and 3 from J, leaving 9 bases between them. This CDR3 spans 14 amino acids. Germline-derived CDR1 and CDR2 are SGHTA and FQGNSA. The CDR3 sequence: CASSLGPSHYGYTF. The CDR3 DNA reads as TGTGCCAGCAGCTTAGGTCCTTCCCACTATGGCTACACCTTC.

The chain joins TRBV30 to TRBJ1-2, with D perhaps TRBD1 (5 bases). The CDR3 sequence is 15 residues long. CDR1 GTSNPN and CDR2 SVGIG come from the germline V gene (reference sequence). The V and J ends lost 0 bases and 4 bases respectively, with 15 bases between them. The CDR3 region has the DNA TGTGCCTGGAGTGTACGACAGCCAATTCGCTATGGCTACACCTTC. This sequence encodes CAWSVRQPIRYGYTF.

The rearrangement joins TRBV2 to TRBJ1-3; the D gene is possibly TRBD1 (5 bases). The CDR3 is 15 residues long. Germline CDR1 reads SNHLY; CDR2 reads FYNNEI. Trimming removed 10 bases from V and 0 bases from J, with 16 bases in between. The CDR3 spells CATHPREISGNTIYF. The CDR3 DNA sequence: TGTGCCACCCACCCCAGGGAAATCTCTGGAAACACCATATATTTT.

This rearrangement joins TRBV6-4 to TRBJ1-5; D gene ambiguous. Trimming cost V 3 bases and J 7 bases, with 10 bases left between them. This CDR3 has 13 amino acids. Germline V gene data show CDR1 as MRHNA and CDR2 as SNTAGT. CDR3 protein: CASSESERQPQHF. The CDR3 coding sequence is TGTGCCAGCAGTGAGTCGGAGCGGCAGCCCCAGCATTTT.